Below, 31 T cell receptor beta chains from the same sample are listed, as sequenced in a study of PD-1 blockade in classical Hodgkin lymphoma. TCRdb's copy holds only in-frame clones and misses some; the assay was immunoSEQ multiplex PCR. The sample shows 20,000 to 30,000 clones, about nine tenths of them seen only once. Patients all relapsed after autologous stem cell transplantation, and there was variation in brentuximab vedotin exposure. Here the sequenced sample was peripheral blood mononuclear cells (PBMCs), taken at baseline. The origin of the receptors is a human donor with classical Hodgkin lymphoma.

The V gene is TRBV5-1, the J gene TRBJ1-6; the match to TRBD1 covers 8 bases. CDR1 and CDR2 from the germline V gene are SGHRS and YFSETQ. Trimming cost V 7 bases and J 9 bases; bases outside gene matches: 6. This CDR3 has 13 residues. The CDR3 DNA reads TGCGCCAGCCGCCAGGGGGCTGTTTCACCCCTCCACTTT. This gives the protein CASRQGAVSPLHF.

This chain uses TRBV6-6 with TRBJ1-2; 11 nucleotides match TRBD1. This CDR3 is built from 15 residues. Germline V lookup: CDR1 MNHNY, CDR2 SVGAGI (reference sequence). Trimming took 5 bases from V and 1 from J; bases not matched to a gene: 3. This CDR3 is CASSPGTGGNYGYTF. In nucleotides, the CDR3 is TGTGCCAGCAGTCCCGGGACAGGGGGTAACTATGGCTACACCTTC.

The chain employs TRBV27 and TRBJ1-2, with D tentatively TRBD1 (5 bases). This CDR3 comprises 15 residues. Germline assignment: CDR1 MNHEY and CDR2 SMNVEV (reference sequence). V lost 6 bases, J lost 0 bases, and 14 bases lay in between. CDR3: CASRTAGTPNYGYTF. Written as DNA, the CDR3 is TGTGCCAGCAGAACCGCAGGGACCCCTAACTATGGCTACACCTTC.

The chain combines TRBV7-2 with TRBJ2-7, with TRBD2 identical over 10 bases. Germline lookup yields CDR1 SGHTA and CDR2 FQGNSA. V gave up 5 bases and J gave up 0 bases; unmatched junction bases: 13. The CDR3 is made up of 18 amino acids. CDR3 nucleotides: TGTGCCAGCAGCCAGCTAGCGGGGGCCCCCTTAAGCTCCTACGAGCAGTACTTC. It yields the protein CASSQLAGAPLSSYEQYF. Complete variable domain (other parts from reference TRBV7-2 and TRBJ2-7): GAGVSQSPSNKVTEKGKDVELRCDPISGHTALYWYRQSLGQGLEFLIYFQGNSAPDKSGLPSDRFSAERTGGSVSTLTIQRTQQEDSAVYLCASSQLAGAPLSSYEQYFGPGTRLTVT.

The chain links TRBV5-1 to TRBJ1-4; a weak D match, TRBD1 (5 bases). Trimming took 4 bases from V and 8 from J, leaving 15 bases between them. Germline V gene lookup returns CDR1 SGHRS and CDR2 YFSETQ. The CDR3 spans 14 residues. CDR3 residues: CASSPGDSGEKLFF. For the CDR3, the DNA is TGCGCCAGCAGCCCCGGCGACAGTGGAGAAAAACTGTTTTTT.

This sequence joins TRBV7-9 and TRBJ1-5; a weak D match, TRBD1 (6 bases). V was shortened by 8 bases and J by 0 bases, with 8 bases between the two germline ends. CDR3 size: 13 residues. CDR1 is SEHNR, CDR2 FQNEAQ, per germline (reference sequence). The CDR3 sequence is CASGQSSNQPQHF. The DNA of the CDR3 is TGTGCCAGCGGACAGTCTAGCAATCAGCCCCAGCATTTT.

The CDR3 DNA follows: TGTGCCAGCAGCTTTGGACAAGAGACCCAGTACTTC. The encoded protein is CASSFGQETQYF. The genes are TRBV7-2 and TRBJ2-5, with no clear D. Germline V gives CDR1 SGHTA, CDR2 FQGNSA. The CDR3 covers 12 residues. Deletions cut 3 bases from V and 2 bases from J, with 4 bases between.

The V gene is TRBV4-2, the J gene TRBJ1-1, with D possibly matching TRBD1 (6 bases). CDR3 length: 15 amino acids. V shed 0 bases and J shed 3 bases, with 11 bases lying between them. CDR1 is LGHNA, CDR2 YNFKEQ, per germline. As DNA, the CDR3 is TGTGCCAGCAGCCAAGATAAGGGGGGTTACACTGAAGCTTTCTTT. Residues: CASSQDKGGYTEAFF.

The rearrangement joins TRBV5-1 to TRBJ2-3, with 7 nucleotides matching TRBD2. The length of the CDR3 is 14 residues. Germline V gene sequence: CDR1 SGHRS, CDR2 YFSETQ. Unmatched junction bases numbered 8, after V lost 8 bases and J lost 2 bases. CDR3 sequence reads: CASKLGLLTDTQYF. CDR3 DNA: TGCGCCAGTAAATTGGGACTACTCACAGATACGCAGTATTTT.

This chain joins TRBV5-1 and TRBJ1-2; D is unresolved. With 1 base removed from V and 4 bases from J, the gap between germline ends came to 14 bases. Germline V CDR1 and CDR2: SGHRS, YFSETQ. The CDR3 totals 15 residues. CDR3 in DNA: TGCGCCAGCAGCTTGAAGGTGGGCAGTCTCTATGGCTACACCTTC. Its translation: CASSLKVGSLYGYTF. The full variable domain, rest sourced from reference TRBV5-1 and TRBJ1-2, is KAGVTQTPRYLIKTRGQQVTLSCSPISGHRSVSWYQQTPGQGLQFLFEYFSETQRNKGNFPGRFSGRQFSNSRSEMNVSTLELGDSALYLCASSLKVGSLYGYTFGSGTRLTVV.

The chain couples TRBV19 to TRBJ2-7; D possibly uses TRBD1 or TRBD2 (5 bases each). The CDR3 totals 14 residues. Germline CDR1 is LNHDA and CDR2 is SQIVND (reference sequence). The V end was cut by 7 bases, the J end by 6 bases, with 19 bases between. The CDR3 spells CASKRQGSVGEQYF. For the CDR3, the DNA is TGTGCCAGTAAAAGGCAGGGTAGCGTTGGCGAGCAGTACTTC.

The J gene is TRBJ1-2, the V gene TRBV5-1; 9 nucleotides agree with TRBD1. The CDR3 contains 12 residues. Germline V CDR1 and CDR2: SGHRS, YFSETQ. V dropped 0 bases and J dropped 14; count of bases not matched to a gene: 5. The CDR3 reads CASSLGGQGVTF. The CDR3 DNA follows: TGCGCCAGCAGCTTGGGGGGACAGGGTGTGACCTTC.

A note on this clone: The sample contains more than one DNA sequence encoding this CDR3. CDR3 nucleotide sequence: TGTGCCAGCAGCCTGCGGGTGGAAGCTAACTATGGCTACACCTTC. Protein product: CASSLRVEANYGYTF. This sequence joins TRBV5-4 and TRBJ1-2, with D uncertain. The CDR3 is 15 residues long. Trimming took off 4 bases at V and 0 bases at J, with 13 bases between the two ends. Germline-derived CDR1 and CDR2 are SGHNT and YYREEE (reference sequence). The full variable domain, in which reference TRBV5-4 and TRBJ1-2 provide the parts outside the CDR3, is ETGVTQSPTHLIKTRGQQVTLRCSSQSGHNTVSWYQQALGQGPQFIFQYYREEENGRGNFPPRFSGLQFPNYSSELNVNALELDDSALYLCASSLRVEANYGYTFGSGTRLTVV.

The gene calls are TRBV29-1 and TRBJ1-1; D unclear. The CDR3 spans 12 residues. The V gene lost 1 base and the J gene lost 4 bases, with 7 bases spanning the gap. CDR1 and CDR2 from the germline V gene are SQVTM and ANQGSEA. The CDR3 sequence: CSVEVSSTEAFF. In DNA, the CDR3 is TGCAGCGTTGAAGTCTCGTCCACTGAAGCTTTCTTT.

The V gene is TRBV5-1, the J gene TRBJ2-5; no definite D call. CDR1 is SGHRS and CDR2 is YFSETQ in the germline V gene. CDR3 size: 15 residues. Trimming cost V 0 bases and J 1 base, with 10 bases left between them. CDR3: CASSLAGEIQETQYF. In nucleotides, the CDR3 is TGCGCCAGCAGCTTGGCCGGAGAGATCCAAGAGACCCAGTACTTC.

The CDR3 is CASSPGLAGVPYNEQFF. The DNA of the CDR3 is TGTGCCAGCAGTCCGGGACTAGCGGGGGTCCCCTACAATGAGCAGTTCTTC. This sequence joins TRBV7-9 and TRBJ2-1, with 14 bases aligning to TRBD2. The CDR3 is 17 amino acids. V lost 6 bases and J lost 2; bases outside the gene matches: 6. Germline V gives CDR1 SEHNR, CDR2 FQNEAQ (reference sequence).

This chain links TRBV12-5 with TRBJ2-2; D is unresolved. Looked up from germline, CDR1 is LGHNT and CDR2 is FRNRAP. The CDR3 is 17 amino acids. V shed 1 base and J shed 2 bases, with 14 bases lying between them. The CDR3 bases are TGTGCTAGTGGTTTGGGACGGACGGGTATTAACACCGGGGAGCTGTTTTTT. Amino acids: CASGLGRTGINTGELFF.

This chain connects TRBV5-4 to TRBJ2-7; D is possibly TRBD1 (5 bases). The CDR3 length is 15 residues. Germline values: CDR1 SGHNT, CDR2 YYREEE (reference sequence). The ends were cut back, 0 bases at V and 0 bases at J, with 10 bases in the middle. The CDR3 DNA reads TGTGCCAGCAGCTTGGACAGGACGGGCTCCTACGAGCAGTACTTC. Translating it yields CASSLDRTGSYEQYF. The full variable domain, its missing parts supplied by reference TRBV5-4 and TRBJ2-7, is ETGVTQSPTHLIKTRGQQVTLRCSSQSGHNTVSWYQQALGQGPQFIFQYYREEENGRGNFPPRFSGLQFPNYSSELNVNALELDDSALYLCASSLDRTGSYEQYFGPGTRLTVT.

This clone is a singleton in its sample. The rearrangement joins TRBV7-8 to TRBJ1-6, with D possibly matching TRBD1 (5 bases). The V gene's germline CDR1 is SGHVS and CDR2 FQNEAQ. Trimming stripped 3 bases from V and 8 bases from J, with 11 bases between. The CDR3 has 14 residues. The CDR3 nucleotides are TGTGCCAGCAGCTTCTCAGGGTTGGATTCACCCCTCCACTTT. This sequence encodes CASSFSGLDSPLHF.

Here the CDR3 reads CASRDGVATQYF. The CDR3 bases are TGCGCCAGCAGGGATGGGGTTGCGACCCAGTACTTC. The V call is TRBV5-1, the J call TRBJ2-5; D ambiguous. Germline CDR1 and CDR2: SGHRS and YFSETQ. The CDR3 loop spans 12 amino acids. V was clipped by 5 bases and J by 7 bases, with 12 bases between them.

For the CDR3, the DNA is TGTGCCAGCAGCTTACAGCTCCGGGACTATGGCTACACCTTC. Translating it yields CASSLQLRDYGYTF. The chain joins TRBV7-8 to TRBJ1-2; D gene ambiguous. V was pared by 2 bases and J by 3 bases, with 10 bases between. CDR1 SGHVS and CDR2 FQNEAQ come from the germline V gene. The CDR3 totals 14 residues.

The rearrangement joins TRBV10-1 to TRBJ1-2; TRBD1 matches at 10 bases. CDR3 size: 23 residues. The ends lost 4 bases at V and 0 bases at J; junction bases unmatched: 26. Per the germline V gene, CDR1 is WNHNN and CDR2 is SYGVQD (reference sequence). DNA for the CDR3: TGCGCCAGCAGTGTTCCGGGACAGGGGTATATCCTAGGTTTAGCGGATTCTAACTATGGCTACACCTTC. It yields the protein CASSVPGQGYILGLADSNYGYTF.

DNA of the CDR3: TGTGCCATCAGTCCCAGGGGAATGGCAGATAATTCACCCCTCCACTTT. Amino acid sequence: CAISPRGMADNSPLHF. The chain combines TRBV10-3 with TRBJ1-6, with TRBD1 as a possible D gene (6 bases). CDR3 length: 16 amino acids. Germline V gene data show CDR1 as ENHRY and CDR2 as SYGVKD. Trimming cost V 5 bases and J 5 bases, with 16 bases left between them.

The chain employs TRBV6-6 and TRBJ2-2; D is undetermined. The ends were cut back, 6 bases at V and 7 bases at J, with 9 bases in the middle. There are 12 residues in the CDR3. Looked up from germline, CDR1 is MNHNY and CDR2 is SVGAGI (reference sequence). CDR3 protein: CASSTSGGELFF. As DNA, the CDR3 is TGTGCCAGCAGCACCTCCGGCGGGGAGCTGTTTTTT.

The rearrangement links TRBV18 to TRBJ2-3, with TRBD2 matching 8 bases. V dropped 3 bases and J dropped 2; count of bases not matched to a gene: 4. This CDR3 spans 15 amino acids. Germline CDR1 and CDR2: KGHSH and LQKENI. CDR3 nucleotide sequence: TGTGCCAGCTCACCCGTAGCGGGGTACACAGATACGCAGTATTTT. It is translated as CASSPVAGYTDTQYF. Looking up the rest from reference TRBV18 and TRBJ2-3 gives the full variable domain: NAGVMQNPRHLVRRRGQEARLRCSPMKGHSHVYWYRQLPEEGLKFMVYLQKENIIDESGMPKERFSAEFPKEGPSILRIQQVVRGDSAAYFCASSPVAGYTDTQYFGPGTRLTVL.

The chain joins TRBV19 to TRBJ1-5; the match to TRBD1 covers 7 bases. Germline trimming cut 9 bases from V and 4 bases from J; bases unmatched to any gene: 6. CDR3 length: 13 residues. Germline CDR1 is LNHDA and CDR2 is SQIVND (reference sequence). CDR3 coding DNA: TGTGCCAGCTCAGGGGGTCAAAATCAGCCCCAGCATTTT. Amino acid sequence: CASSGGQNQPQHF.

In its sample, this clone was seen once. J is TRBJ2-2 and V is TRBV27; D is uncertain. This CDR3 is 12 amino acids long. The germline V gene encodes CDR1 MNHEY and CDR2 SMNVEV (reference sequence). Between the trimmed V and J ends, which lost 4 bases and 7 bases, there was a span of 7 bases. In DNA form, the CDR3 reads TGTGCCAGCAGTTACCCTTTCGGGGAGCTGTTTTTT. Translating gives CASSYPFGELFF.

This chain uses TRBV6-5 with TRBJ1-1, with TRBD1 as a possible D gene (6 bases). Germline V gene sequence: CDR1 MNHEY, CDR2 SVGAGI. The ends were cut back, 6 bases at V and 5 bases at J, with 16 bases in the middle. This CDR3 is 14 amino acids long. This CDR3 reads CASRHDRLETEAFF. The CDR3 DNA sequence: TGTGCCAGCAGGCACGACAGGTTGGAGACTGAAGCTTTCTTT.

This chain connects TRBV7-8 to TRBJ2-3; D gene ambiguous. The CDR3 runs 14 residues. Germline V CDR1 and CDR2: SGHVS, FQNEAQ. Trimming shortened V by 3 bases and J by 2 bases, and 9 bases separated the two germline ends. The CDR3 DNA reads TGTGCCAGCAGCTTCGCTTCTTCCACAGATACGCAGTATTTT. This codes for CASSFASSTDTQYF.

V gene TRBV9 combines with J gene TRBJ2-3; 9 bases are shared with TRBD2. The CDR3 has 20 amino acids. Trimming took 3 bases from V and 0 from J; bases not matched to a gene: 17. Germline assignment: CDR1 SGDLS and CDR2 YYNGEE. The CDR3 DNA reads TGTGCCAGCAGCGGCGGCATTGTGGGGCGGGGGGGCCCGAGCACAGATACGCAGTATTTT. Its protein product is CASSGGIVGRGGPSTDTQYF.

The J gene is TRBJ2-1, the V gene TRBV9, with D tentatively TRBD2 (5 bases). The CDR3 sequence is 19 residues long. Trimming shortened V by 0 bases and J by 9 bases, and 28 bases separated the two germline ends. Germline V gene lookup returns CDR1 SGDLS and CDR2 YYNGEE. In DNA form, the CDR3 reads TGTGCCAGCAGCGTAGGGGCTACCGGGGTCAGGTCCGTAACAGCTGAGCAGTTCTTC. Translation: CASSVGATGVRSVTAEQFF. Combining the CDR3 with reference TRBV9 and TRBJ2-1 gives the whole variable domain DSGVTQTPKHLITATGQRVTLRCSPRSGDLSVYWYQQSLDQGLQFLIQYYNGEERAKGNILERFSAQQFPDLHSELNLSSLELGDSALYFCASSVGATGVRSVTAEQFFGPGTRLTVL.